Shown below are 17 T cell receptor beta chains from a single sample sequenced in a study of T cell repertoires in cytomegalovirus infection. Via MiXCR, TCRdb re-called the reads, giving one row per CDR3 protein. The sample consists of 200,000 to 300,000 distinct CDR3 sequences, 9% to 15% of them appearing once. Sequencing was carried out using PBMCs. The receptor source for this set is a human donor in good health (CMV status not recorded). Some clones in this sample may be carry-over from other donors' samples.

This clonotype has more than one count but fewer than ten. The rearrangement uses TRBV19 and TRBJ2-7, with unresolved D. CDR3 length: 14 residues. CDR1 and CDR2 from the germline V gene are LNHDA and SQIVND (reference sequence). Trimming stripped 2 bases from V and 0 bases from J, with 8 bases between. The CDR3 sequence: CASSISTYSYEQYF. As DNA, the CDR3 is TGTGCCAGTAGTATAAGCACTTACTCCTACGAGCAGTACTTC.

A few counts support this clonotype. This chain connects TRBV6-5 to TRBJ1-1; 7 bases match TRBD1. V lost 7 bases to trimming and J lost 4 bases; unmatched junction nucleotides: 21. This CDR3 has 18 amino acids. Germline CDR1 MNHEY, CDR2 SVGAGI. The CDR3 loop is CASISRGTVAHSSTEAFF. The CDR3 DNA sequence: TGTGCCAGCATCTCCCGGGGGACAGTTGCCCATAGTTCCACTGAAGCTTTCTTT.

This clonotype was detected ten times or more. This chain joins TRBV28 and TRBJ2-5; 9 bases map to TRBD1. In germline, CDR1 is MDHEN, CDR2 SYDVKM. The CDR3 totals 19 residues. The V segment lost 5 bases and the J segment 2 bases; nucleotides outside the gene matches: 18. The CDR3 nucleotides read TGTGCCAGCAGTCGCACCCCGGGACAGGGTAGTAGGGGACAAGAGACCCAGTACTTC. Translation gives CASSRTPGQGSRGQETQYF.

The rearrangement uses TRBV20-1 and TRBJ1-1; D is possibly TRBD1 (6 bases). The CDR3 loop spans 15 amino acids. Germline V gene lookup returns CDR1 DFQATT and CDR2 SNEGSKA (reference sequence). V lost 2 bases, J lost 0 bases, and 13 bases lay in between. The CDR3 is CSARPTGQMNTEAFF. CDR3 nucleotide sequence: TGCAGTGCTAGACCTACCGGACAGATGAACACTGAAGCTTTCTTT.

This clonotype was detected ten times or more. The chain carries TRBV6-2 or TRBV6-3 and TRBJ1-2, with no clear D. The CDR3 contains 13 residues. V was trimmed by 10 bases and J by 4 bases, leaving 16 bases between them. CDR1 and CDR2 (germline): MNHEY, SVGEGT. Here the CDR3 reads CATAPQALYGYTF. The CDR3 nucleotides are TGTGCCACCGCACCCCAGGCCCTCTATGGCTACACCTTC.

This clonotype was detected many times. The CDR3 sequence: CASSLMGRGGYTF. In DNA form, the CDR3 reads TGTGCCAGCAGTTTAATGGGCCGAGGGGGCTACACCTTC. V gene TRBV12-3 or TRBV12-4 combines with J gene TRBJ1-2; the D is unclear. CDR3 length: 13 residues. The germline V and J ends were trimmed by 2 bases and 8 bases, with 12 bases remaining between them.

This clonotype was seen many times. The chain is built from TRBV28 and TRBJ2-2; D may correspond to TRBD1 or TRBD2 (6 bases each). From germline, CDR1 is MDHEN and CDR2 SYDVKM. V lost 9 bases, J lost 2 bases, and 16 bases lay in between. The CDR3 totals 15 residues. For the CDR3, the DNA is TGTGCCAGTACCTTAGGAGGGACAAACACCGGGGAGCTGTTTTTT. Its protein product is CASTLGGTNTGELFF.

This clonotype was counted ten times or more. The chain is built from TRBV7-2 and TRBJ2-5, with 7 bases fitting TRBD2. CDR3 length: 14 amino acids. Trimming removed 3 bases from V and 5 bases from J; junction bases left unmatched: 6. Looked up from germline, CDR1 is SGHTA and CDR2 is FQGNSA. CDR3 protein: CASSFGGGEETQYF. The DNA for the CDR3 is TGTGCCAGCAGCTTTGGGGGGGGGGAGGAGACCCAGTACTTC.

This clonotype was recorded many times. This chain joins TRBV28 and TRBJ2-1, with a possible D match to TRBD2 (6 bases). V was trimmed by 1 base and J by 9 bases, leaving 13 bases between them. The CDR3 has 14 amino acids. CDR1 MDHEN and CDR2 SYDVKM come from the germline V gene. CDR3 DNA sequence: TGTGCCAGCAGTTTATCGGCGACTAGGGGTGAGCAGTTCTTC. It codes for CASSLSATRGEQFF.

The table lists this clonotype with a few counts. The chain is built from TRBV5-1 and TRBJ1-1; TRBD1 matches 9 bases. This CDR3 contains 15 residues. CDR1 and CDR2 (germline): SGHRS, YFSETQ. J gave up 6 bases and V 7 bases, and 13 bases lay outside the gene matches. The CDR3 sequence is CASGAQGASSAEAFF. The CDR3 DNA sequence: TGCGCCAGCGGCGCACAGGGGGCGTCGAGCGCTGAAGCTTTCTTT. Variable domain in full (rest from reference TRBV5-1 and TRBJ1-1): KAGVTQTPRYLIKTRGQQVTLSCSPISGHRSVSWYQQTPGQGLQFLFEYFSETQRNKGNFPGRFSGRQFSNSRSEMNVSTLELGDSALYLCASGAQGASSAEAFFGQGTRLTVV.

This clonotype was picked up many times. V is TRBV6-2 or TRBV6-3 and J is TRBJ2-7; TRBD2 agrees at 10 bases. Losses at the gene ends were 6 bases for V and 1 base for J; bases not matched to a gene: 3. The CDR3 is 14 amino acids. CDR1 MNHEY and CDR2 SVGEGT come from the germline V gene. The CDR3 DNA follows: TGTGCCAGCAGGGTACTAGCGGGATCCTACGAGCAGTACTTC. Amino acid sequence: CASRVLAGSYEQYF.

This clonotype has more than one count but fewer than ten. DNA for the CDR3: TGTGCCAGCAGCTCCCGCCGCGGGAGTTACAATGAGCAGTTCTTC. Translating gives CASSSRRGSYNEQFF. The J gene is TRBJ2-1, the V gene TRBV7-2; 7 bases fit TRBD2. Germline V lookup: CDR1 SGHTA, CDR2 FQGNSA. The J segment lost 4 bases and the V segment lost 4 bases, leaving 7 bases of the junction unmatched. The length of the CDR3 is 15 residues.

V and J are TRBV19 and TRBJ2-2; possible D gene TRBD1, 7 bases. The CDR3 is 16 amino acids. V was trimmed by 4 bases and J by 8 bases, leaving 20 bases between them. In germline, CDR1 is LNHDA, CDR2 SQIVND (reference sequence). CDR3 amino acids: CASSTLGQEGKGELFF. The CDR3 region has the DNA TGTGCCAGTAGTACCCTAGGACAGGAGGGGAAGGGGGAGCTGTTTTTT.

Only a few counts were recorded for this clonotype. V is TRBV5-4 and J is TRBJ1-2; D not resolved. Germline CDR1 and CDR2: SGHNT and YYREEE (reference sequence). The CDR3 is 16 residues long. V was pared by 0 bases and J by 1 base, with 13 bases between. DNA for the CDR3: TGTGCCAGCAGCTTGGGAAGTTTCAGAGATAACTATGGCTACACCTTC. Its translation is CASSLGSFRDNYGYTF.

This clonotype was counted between two and nine times. The chain has TRBV10-3 and TRBJ1-1, with D perhaps matching TRBD1 (5 bases). V lost 8 bases to trimming and J lost 4 bases, with 11 bases between them. The CDR3 extends over 12 amino acids. Germline CDR1 is ENHRY and CDR2 is SYGVKD. The CDR3 DNA is TGTGCCATCTCGTTGAGGGGCACTGAAGCTTTCTTT. Protein product: CAISLRGTEAFF.

This clonotype was seen many times. Here the CDR3 reads CASSLRLAAYQETQYF. The CDR3 coding sequence is TGTGCCAGCAGCCTACGACTAGCAGCCTATCAAGAGACCCAGTACTTC. The rearrangement uses TRBV7-2 and TRBJ2-5; 7 bases agree with TRBD2. The CDR3 sequence is 16 residues long. Germline CDR1 and CDR2: SGHTA and FQGNSA. J gave up 2 bases and V 5 bases, and 11 bases lay outside the gene matches.

This clonotype has a count of ten or more. The chain is built from TRBV6-6 and TRBJ2-7; 11 bases are shared with TRBD1. V was pared by 4 bases and J by 3 bases, with 8 bases of the junction left unmatched. This CDR3 has 16 amino acids. Per the germline V gene, CDR1 is MNHNY and CDR2 is SVGAGI (reference sequence). CDR3 residues: CASSSPPGQGVYEQYF. In DNA form, the CDR3 reads TGTGCCAGCAGTTCCCCTCCGGGACAGGGGGTCTACGAGCAGTACTTC.